The sequence of this T cell receptor (beta chain) was determined in a study of human T cells and chemical hapten exposure. The study, taken as a whole, reports: Those TCRs sitting above 1 in 1000 frequency stayed the same with DPC sensitization.

This clonotype was found many times. What it binds is not known. The CDR3 contains 13 residues. Germline V gene sequence: CDR1 SNHLY, CDR2 FYNNEI. The V end was cut by 3 bases, the J end by 8 bases, with 12 bases between. TCRdb processed the RACE reads anew with MiXCR; each CDR3 protein has one entry. The sample yields 75,000 to 90,000 distinct CDR3 sequences, about 10% seen once. Time point indicated: patch test 1, 2 weeks after DPC sensitization. Documented treatment: therapeutic diphenylcyclopropenone sensitization with weekly scalp DPC. The material was whole blood, obtained in connection with sensitization to the hapten diphenylcyclopropenone (DPC). J is TRBJ2-3 and V is TRBV2; D is ambiguous. This receptor was identified in a woman in her fifties or sixties with alopecia areata. Some clones in this sample may be carry-over from other donors' samples. CDR3 protein: CASSESAETTQYF. The CDR3 DNA follows: TGTGCCAGCAGTGAGTCGGCAGAAACTACGCAGTATTTT.